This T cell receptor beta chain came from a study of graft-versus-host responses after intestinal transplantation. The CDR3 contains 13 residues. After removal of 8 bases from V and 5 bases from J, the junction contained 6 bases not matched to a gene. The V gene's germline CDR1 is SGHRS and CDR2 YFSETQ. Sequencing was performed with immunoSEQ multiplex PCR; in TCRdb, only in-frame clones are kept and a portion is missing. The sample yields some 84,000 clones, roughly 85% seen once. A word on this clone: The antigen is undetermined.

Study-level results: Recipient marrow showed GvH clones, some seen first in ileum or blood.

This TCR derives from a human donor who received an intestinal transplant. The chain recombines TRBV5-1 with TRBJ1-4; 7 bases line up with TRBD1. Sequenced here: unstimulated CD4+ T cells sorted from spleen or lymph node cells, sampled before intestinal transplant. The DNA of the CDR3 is TGCGCCAGTAATACAGGGGCCAATGAAAAACTGTTTTTT. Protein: CASNTGANEKLFF.